Below, 29 T cell receptor beta chains from the same sample are listed, as sequenced in a study of blood T cell repertoires in COVID-19. Some clones are missing from TCRdb's copy, which holds only in-frame ones; the method was immunoSEQ multiplex PCR. The sample has 120,000 to 150,000 clones; around 90% are singletons. Sample: peripheral blood. These receptors were taken from a human donor with COVID-19, enrolled during active disease. The donor label of this sample is uncertain.

The J gene is TRBJ2-4, the V gene TRBV15; 8 nucleotides agree with TRBD1. The CDR3 contains 15 residues. Germline V gives CDR1 LNHNV, CDR2 YYDKDF (reference sequence). The V gene end was trimmed by 3 bases and the J gene end by 1 base; junction bases not matched to a gene: 2. The CDR3 spells CATSRDRDAKNIQYF. Written as DNA, the CDR3 is TGTGCCACCAGCAGGGACAGGGACGCCAAAAACATTCAGTACTTC.

The genes are TRBV11-2 and TRBJ2-1; 10 bases are a match to TRBD2. Germline V lookup: CDR1 SGHAT, CDR2 FQNNGV. The V and J ends lost 5 bases and 7 bases, in that order; junction bases with no gene match: 14. There are 17 residues in the CDR3. As DNA, the CDR3 is TGTGCCAGCAGCCCCCGCCCGCCTAGCGGGAGTTCTAATGAGCAGTTCTTC. Its translation: CASSPRPPSGSSNEQFF.

This chain uses TRBV5-6 with TRBJ2-1; 10 bases match TRBD2. The CDR3 covers 15 residues. Per the germline V gene, CDR1 is SGHDT and CDR2 is YYEEEE. J was trimmed by 14 bases and V by 3 bases; bases with no gene match: 14. This CDR3 reads CASSSPGVAGGPEFF. The CDR3, as DNA: TGTGCCAGCAGCTCTCCCGGGGTAGCGGGAGGTCCGGAGTTCTTC.

The genes are TRBV10-3 and TRBJ1-4; D is undetermined. The CDR3 runs 16 residues. V lost 2 bases and J lost 5, with 15 bases in between. Germline-derived CDR1 and CDR2 are ENHRY and SYGVKD. This CDR3 is CAISEGEGGSNEKLFF. CDR3 nucleotides: TGTGCCATCAGTGAGGGGGAGGGTGGTTCCAATGAAAAACTGTTTTTT.

This clone occurred once. Other DNA sequences in the sample encode the same CDR3. The rearrangement joins TRBV6-5 to TRBJ2-3, with 9 bases lining up with TRBD2. The CDR3 has 15 amino acids. V was clipped by 3 bases and J by 2 bases; unmatched bases: 3. Germline loops: CDR1 MNHEY, CDR2 SVGAGI. Here the CDR3 reads CASSYSGGPTDTQYF. CDR3 bases: TGTGCCAGCAGTTATAGCGGGGGCCCCACAGATACGCAGTATTTT.

The rearrangement links TRBV2 to TRBJ1-5; TRBD1 aligns across 7 bases. The CDR3 runs 15 residues. CDR1 is SNHLY, CDR2 FYNNEI, per germline. Trimming cost V 4 bases and J 3 bases; bases outside gene matches: 6. As DNA, the CDR3 is TGTGCCAGCAGTGGACAGGGATCTTACAATCAGCCCCAGCATTTT. It specifies CASSGQGSYNQPQHF. Together with reference TRBV2 and TRBJ1-5, the CDR3 gives the full variable domain: EPEVTQTPSHQVTQMGQEVILRCVPISNHLYFYWYRQILGQKVEFLVSFYNNEISEKSEIFDDQFSVERPDGSNFTLKIRSTKLEDSAMYFCASSGQGSYNQPQHFGDGTRLSIL.

The rearrangement uses TRBV6-6 and TRBJ2-1; D is unresolved. Trimming removed 2 bases from V and 13 bases from J, with 18 bases in between. This CDR3 has 14 amino acids. The germline V gene has CDR1 MNHNY and CDR2 SVGAGI (reference sequence). The DNA for the CDR3 is TGTGCCAGCAGTTACGAGACACCCGGCCCGAAACAGTTCTTC. This sequence encodes CASSYETPGPKQFF.

The chain joins TRBV2 to TRBJ1-6; TRBD1 aligns across 7 bases. Losses at the gene ends were 3 bases for V and 9 bases for J; bases not matched to a gene: 5. The CDR3 loop spans 14 amino acids. Germline V gene data show CDR1 as SNHLY and CDR2 as FYNNEI. The CDR3 sequence: CASSEGQLGSPLHF. CDR3 DNA: TGTGCCAGCAGTGAGGGACAGCTGGGTTCACCCCTCCACTTT.

V usage is TRBV6-2 or TRBV6-3 and J usage is TRBJ2-3; 8 bases align to TRBD2. V lost 2 bases and J lost 2; bases outside the gene matches: 9. The germline gives CDR1 MNHEY, CDR2 SVGEGT. The CDR3 extends over 17 amino acids. CDR3: CASSYNRGGSITDTQYF. CDR3 in DNA: TGTGCCAGCAGTTACAACCGGGGGGGGTCCATCACAGATACGCAGTATTTT.

This rearrangement joins TRBV13 to TRBJ1-2; D is uncertain. V was trimmed by 1 base and J by 8 bases, leaving 11 bases between them. This CDR3 contains 13 residues. Germline V gives CDR1 PRHDT, CDR2 FYEKMQ (reference sequence). In DNA form, the CDR3 reads TGTGCCAGCAGCTTAGCCAGAGGAGGAGGCTACACCTTC. This sequence encodes CASSLARGGGYTF.

The chain has TRBV4-1 and TRBJ1-1; D remains unclear. CDR3 length: 13 residues. V gave up 4 bases and J gave up 8 bases, with 14 bases separating them. CDR1 is MGHRA and CDR2 is YSYEKL in the germline V gene. The CDR3: CASSPGLKREAFF. The CDR3 DNA reads TGCGCCAGCAGCCCTGGACTCAAACGGGAAGCTTTCTTT.

This chain links TRBV20-1 with TRBJ1-1; a weak D match, TRBD1 (5 bases). Looked up from germline, CDR1 is DFQATT and CDR2 is SNEGSKA (reference sequence). V gave up 3 bases and J gave up 1 base, with 12 bases separating them. The CDR3 length is 14 residues. The CDR3 here is CSASRGTRNTEAFF. CDR3 coding DNA: TGCAGTGCTAGTCGGGGGACGAGGAACACTGAAGCTTTCTTT.

V and J are TRBV19 and TRBJ2-6, with 9 nucleotides matching TRBD1. The V gene end was trimmed by 7 bases and the J gene end by 0 bases; junction bases not matched to a gene: 13. Germline V gene lookup returns CDR1 LNHDA and CDR2 SQIVND (reference sequence). CDR3 length equals 19 residues. The DNA of the CDR3 is TGTGCCAGTACGAATCTTTGGACAGGGGACTTCTCTGGGGCCAACGTCCTGACTTTC. It translates to CASTNLWTGDFSGANVLTF. Looking up the rest from reference TRBV19 and TRBJ2-6 gives the full variable domain: DGGITQSPKYLFRKEGQNVTLSCEQNLNHDAMYWYRQDPGQGLRLIYYSQIVNDFQKGDIAEGYSVSREKKESFPLTVTSAQKNPTAFYLCASTNLWTGDFSGANVLTFGAGSRLTVL.

CDR3 protein: CASSEVKGATDTQYF. The CDR3 bases are TGCGCCAGCAGTGAGGTAAAGGGGGCAACAGATACGCAGTATTTT. This rearrangement joins TRBV10-1 to TRBJ2-3; 7 bases map to TRBD1. Germline trimming cut 2 bases from V and 3 bases from J; bases unmatched to any gene: 5. CDR3 size: 15 residues. Germline V lookup: CDR1 WNHNN, CDR2 SYGVQD (reference sequence).

The J gene is TRBJ2-5, the V gene TRBV2; 9 bases line up with TRBD2. After removal of 4 bases from V and 4 bases from J, the junction contained 4 bases not matched to a gene. CDR1 is SNHLY and CDR2 is FYNNEI in the germline V gene. The CDR3 totals 14 residues. The CDR3: CASSVLAGVETQYF. In DNA, the CDR3 is TGTGCCAGCAGTGTCTTAGCGGGAGTAGAGACCCAGTACTTC. The variable domain in full, completed from reference TRBV2 and TRBJ2-5, reads EPEVTQTPSHQVTQMGQEVILRCVPISNHLYFYWYRQILGQKVEFLVSFYNNEISEKSEIFDDQFSVERPDGSNFTLKIRSTKLEDSAMYFCASSVLAGVETQYFGPGTRLLVL.

V usage is TRBV6-5 and J usage is TRBJ1-5; 8 nucleotides align to TRBD1. Germline V gene data show CDR1 as MNHEY and CDR2 as SVGAGI. Trimming at V came to 7 bases and at J to 6 bases, leaving 11 bases not matched to a gene. This CDR3 has 15 residues. CDR3 nucleotides: TGTGCCAGCACCCCACCAGGGGGCGGGGGTCAGCCCCAGCATTTT. Encoded protein: CASTPPGGGGQPQHF.

The rearrangement links TRBV19 to TRBJ1-1; TRBD1 agrees at 9 bases. Per the germline V gene, CDR1 is LNHDA and CDR2 is SQIVND (reference sequence). The CDR3 length is 13 residues. Trimming removed 5 bases from V and 9 bases from J; junction bases left unmatched: 7. The CDR3 sequence is CASSPRDREKAFF. CDR3 nucleotide sequence: TGTGCCAGTAGTCCCCGGGACAGGGAGAAAGCTTTCTTT.

The chain uses TRBV12-3 or TRBV12-4 and TRBJ1-6, with D perhaps matching TRBD1 (6 bases). The CDR3 consists of 13 residues. V was cut by 3 bases and J by 10 bases, with 10 bases left in between. This CDR3 reads CASSLQQGSPLHF. CDR3 nucleotide sequence: TGTGCCAGCAGTTTGCAACAGGGATCACCCCTCCACTTT.

The table lists this clone with a count of one. The chain links TRBV29-1 to TRBJ2-2; possible D gene TRBD2, 6 bases. Deletions cut 4 bases from V and 6 bases from J, with 9 bases between. The V gene's germline CDR1 is SQVTM and CDR2 ANQGSEA. The CDR3 totals 12 residues. CDR3 residues: CSVAEGSGELFF. As DNA, the CDR3 is TGCAGCGTTGCGGAGGGATCCGGGGAGCTGTTTTTT.

The chain employs TRBV6-5 and TRBJ1-3, with TRBD1 as a possible D gene (6 bases). V was trimmed by 6 bases and J by 7 bases, leaving 16 bases between them. Germline lookup yields CDR1 MNHEY and CDR2 SVGAGI. The CDR3 length is 14 residues. In nucleotides, the CDR3 is TGTGCCAGCAGCGGCGCGAACAGGGTCAACACCATATATTTT. Protein sequence: CASSGANRVNTIYF.

The CDR3 sequence: CASSRTASTGELFF. CDR3 DNA sequence: TGCGCCAGCAGCAGGACAGCAAGCACCGGGGAGCTGTTTTTT. This chain links TRBV5-1 with TRBJ2-2; D is possibly TRBD1 (6 bases). The CDR3 extends over 14 amino acids. V lost 4 bases, J lost 4 bases, and 11 bases lay in between. The germline V gene encodes CDR1 SGHRS and CDR2 YFSETQ.

The V call is TRBV13, the J call TRBJ2-7; D remains unclear. The length of the CDR3 is 13 residues. V lost 5 bases and J lost 0, with 8 bases in between. Looked up from germline, CDR1 is PRHDT and CDR2 is FYEKMQ (reference sequence). DNA for the CDR3: TGTGCCAGCAGCCTATATGACTCCTACGAGCAGTACTTC. Protein: CASSLYDSYEQYF.

J is TRBJ2-7 and V is TRBV28, with D maybe TRBD1 (6 bases). V dropped 2 bases and J dropped 1 base, with 12 bases sitting between them. The CDR3 totals 15 residues. Per the germline V gene, CDR1 is MDHEN and CDR2 is SYDVKM. The CDR3, as DNA: TGTGCCAGCAGTTTACATTCGGACAGATCCTACGAGCAGTACTTC. Its protein product is CASSLHSDRSYEQYF.

The J gene is TRBJ2-3, the V gene TRBV20-1; 8 nucleotides line up with TRBD2. The CDR3 has 16 amino acids. V lost 3 bases and J lost 6; bases outside the gene matches: 14. Germline V gene sequence: CDR1 DFQATT, CDR2 SNEGSKA (reference sequence). CDR3 in DNA: TGCAGTGCTAGTCAAAGCGGGGGCCCAACGAGGGATACGCAGTATTTT. Encoded protein: CSASQSGGPTRDTQYF.

In its sample, this clone was seen once. The gene calls are TRBV25-1 and TRBJ1-2, with D unresolved. Trimming took 1 base from V and 8 from J, leaving 17 bases between them. The CDR3 extends over 15 amino acids. Germline V gives CDR1 MGHDK, CDR2 SYGVNS. CDR3 protein: CASSELGEPTGGYTF. CDR3 coding DNA: TGTGCCAGCAGTGAATTGGGAGAGCCGACTGGGGGCTACACCTTC.

This clone was found once. The CDR3 loop is CASSYSTQQDTEAFF. CDR3 bases: TGTGCCAGCAGTTACTCGACACAGCAGGACACTGAAGCTTTCTTT. This sequence joins TRBV6-5 and TRBJ1-1; no clear D gene. CDR1 MNHEY and CDR2 SVGAGI come from the germline V gene. This CDR3 contains 15 residues. Trimming pared 0 bases from V and 3 bases from J, leaving 11 bases between.

V is TRBV28 and J is TRBJ1-1, with D possibly being TRBD1 (6 bases). The CDR3 has 14 residues. The V end lost 8 bases, the J end lost 3 bases, and 16 bases lay between the germline ends. Per germline, CDR1 MDHEN and CDR2 SYDVKM. CDR3 DNA sequence: TGTGCCAGCCGACCCCCTACAGGGTACACTGAAGCTTTCTTT. Translating gives CASRPPTGYTEAFF.

This clone was counted once. This sequence joins TRBV5-5 and TRBJ1-1; D is unresolved. Germline V gene data show CDR1 as SGHKS and CDR2 as YYEKEE (reference sequence). Between the trimmed V and J ends, which lost 3 bases and 8 bases, there was a span of 17 bases. CDR3 size: 14 residues. In DNA, the CDR3 is TGTGCCAGCAGCTCACAAACCTCCGGGATGGAAGCTTTCTTT. It is translated as CASSSQTSGMEAFF. The whole variable domain, filled in from reference TRBV5-5 and TRBJ1-1, reads DAGVTQSPTHLIKTRGQQVTLRCSPISGHKSVSWYQQVLGQGPQFIFQYYEKEERGRGNFPDRFSARQFPNYSSELNVNALLLGDSALYLCASSSQTSGMEAFFGQGTRLTVV.

This sequence joins TRBV5-1 and TRBJ1-1; D is perhaps TRBD1 (5 bases). CDR1 SGHRS and CDR2 YFSETQ come from the germline V gene. Trimming pared 4 bases from V and 1 base from J, leaving 11 bases between. The CDR3 sequence is 14 residues long. The CDR3 protein is CASSRRDRNTEAFF. CDR3 bases: TGCGCCAGCAGCCGGCGAGACAGGAACACTGAAGCTTTCTTT.